This is a list of T cell receptor beta chains from one sample in a study of T cell repertoires in aging, cancer and after chemotherapy. TCRdb analysed the multiplex PCR reads with MiXCR anew, one entry per CDR3 protein. The data show 8,500 to 9,500 distinct CDR3 sequences, with roughly a quarter seen just once and roughly 15% held by the top ten. Sequencing input: blood. The origin of the receptors is a human donor with a blood cancer. The donor label of this sample is uncertain. Both conserved end residues are part of each CDR3. Fields, in order: D gene, clone size, J gene, CDR3 length, V gene, CDR3 DNA, CDR3 protein. D genes are given only for firm matches. Size is stated for part of the rows, as once, few or many counts, or as a class when the clone is expanded.

>TRBD2|NA|TRBJ2-3|15|TRBV12-3/TRBV12-4
TGTGCCAGCAGTCCAGGGACTAGCGGTACAGATACGCAGTATTTT
CASSPGTSGTDTQYF
>TRBD1|NA|TRBJ2-2|16|TRBV7-2
TGTGCCAGCAGCTTAAAGACAGGGCTTGGCACCGGGGAGCTGTTTTTT
CASSLKTGLGTGELFF
>NA|many|TRBJ1-4|13|TRBV15
TGTGCCACCAGCAGAGATACGGGGGAAAAACTGTTTTTT
CATSRDTGEKLFF
>NA|medium-sized|TRBJ2-4|14|TRBV29-1
TGCAGCGTCCAAAGGGGTCTAGCCAAAAACATTCAGTACTTC
CSVQRGLAKNIQYF
>NA|few|TRBJ1-6|12|TRBV30
TGTGCCTGGAGTGTGGATAATTCACCCCTCCACTTT
CAWSVDNSPLHF
>NA|medium-sized|TRBJ2-5|15|TRBV13
TGTGCCAGCAGCCAGGGAGGGGGCGGCCAAGAGACCCAGTACTTC
CASSQGGGGQETQYF
>NA|few|TRBJ1-1|14|TRBV19
TGTGCCAGTAGTATAAGAGCACAGCCCGCCAGGGCTTTCTTT
CASSIRAQPARAFF
>NA|NA|TRBJ2-7|14|TRBV18
TGTGCCAGCTCACCCGTGACTAGTCGGAACGAGCAGTACTTC
CASSPVTSRNEQYF
>NA|medium-sized|TRBJ2-2|14|TRBV7-9
TGTGCCAGCAGCTTAGCATGGAACACCGGGGAGCTGTTTTTT
CASSLAWNTGELFF
>TRBD2|few|TRBJ2-1|12|TRBV10-2
TGCGCCAGCGGACCCGGGAGGGCCGTGCAGTTCTTC
CASGPGRAVQFF
>TRBD2|few|TRBJ2-7|14|TRBV7-9
TGTGCCAGCAGCCTAGGGGCGGGGGCCTACGAGCAGTACTTC
CASSLGAGAYEQYF
>NA|few|TRBJ1-6|14|TRBV12-3/TRBV12-4
TGTGCCAGCAGTTTTCGGGTGGGGAATTCACCCCTCCACTTT
CASSFRVGNSPLHF
>TRBD1|many|TRBJ2-2|15|TRBV5-1
TGCGCCAGCAGCTTGGGACAGGGGGCTTCCGGGGAGCTGTTTTTT
CASSLGQGASGELFF
>TRBD1|few|TRBJ1-6|15|TRBV5-4
TGTGCCAGCAGCTTGCTGGGACAGGGAAATTCACCCCTCCACTTT
CASSLLGQGNSPLHF
>TRBD1|NA|TRBJ2-3|14|TRBV20-1
TGCAGTGCCGCACGACAGGGGAGGACAGATACGCAGTATTTT
CSAARQGRTDTQYF
>NA|few|TRBJ1-2|13|TRBV7-9
TGTGCCAGCAGCTCTCGACAGGCCCATGGCTACACCTTC
CASSSRQAHGYTF
>TRBD2|medium-sized|TRBJ2-1|17|TRBV6-5
TGTGCCAGCAGCCCCAACCGGATAGCGGGAGGTAACAATGAGCAGTTCTTC
CASSPNRIAGGNNEQFF
>TRBD2|medium-sized|TRBJ2-3|15|TRBV19
TGTGCCAGTAGTATTCTAGCGGGCCACACAGATACGCAGTATTTT
CASSILAGHTDTQYF
>NA|medium-sized|TRBJ2-5|15|TRBV5-6
TGTGCCAGCAGCTCCTGGACCTTAATCGGAGAGACCCAGTACTTC
CASSSWTLIGETQYF
>NA|medium-sized|TRBJ2-2|15|TRBV5-4
TGTGCCAGCAGCTTGCAAGTTTGGACAACCGGGGAGCTGTTTTTT
CASSLQVWTTGELFF
>TRBD2|NA|TRBJ2-2|17|TRBV11-1
TGTGCCAGCAGCCCCTCGGGCGGGAGTCCTATAACCGGGGAGCTGTTTTTT
CASSPSGGSPITGELFF
>NA|NA|TRBJ2-1|13|TRBV11-2
TGTGCCAGCAGCCTGGGGGGCTCTCTGGCCGAGTTCTTC
CASSLGGSLAEFF
>TRBD1|few|TRBJ2-2|14|TRBV11-3
TGTGCCAGCAGCTTACGGACAGGGGCCGGGGAGCTGTTTTTT
CASSLRTGAGELFF
>TRBD1|medium-sized|TRBJ2-5|16|TRBV7-6
TGTGCCAGCAGCTCCGGGACAGGGTATTCGCAAGAGACCCAGTACTTC
CASSSGTGYSQETQYF
>NA|NA|TRBJ2-5|14|TRBV15
TGTGCCACCAGCAGAGTTGAGACAGCAGAGACCCAGTACTTC
CATSRVETAETQYF
>NA|NA|TRBJ2-7|14|TRBV7-9
TGTGCCAGCAGCCCAGGGGTTAAAACCTACGAGCAGTACTTC
CASSPGVKTYEQYF
>TRBD2|medium-sized|TRBJ2-3|18|TRBV7-9
TGTGCCAGCAGCCCCCCCCTGGCGCTAGCGGGAGGCGGAGATACGCAGTATTTT
CASSPPLALAGGGDTQYF
>TRBD2|medium-sized|TRBJ2-7|17|TRBV6-5
TGTGCCAGCAGTTCCTGGCTAGCGGGAGGCTTGGACTACGAGCAGTACTTC
CASSSWLAGGLDYEQYF
>NA|NA|TRBJ2-5|13|TRBV27
TGTGCCAGCAGTTACCCCTACCAAGAGACCCAGTACTTC
CASSYPYQETQYF
>NA|medium-sized|TRBJ2-7|13|TRBV6-5
TGTGCCAGCAGCCCCGGCCTCTCCTACGAGCAGTACTTC
CASSPGLSYEQYF
>TRBD2|medium-sized|TRBJ2-7|13|TRBV6-1
TGTGCCAGCAGTGATAGGGCTAGCGGCGAGCAGTACTTC
CASSDRASGEQYF
>NA|NA|TRBJ2-7|18|TRBV6-2/TRBV6-3
TGTGCCAGCAGTTACACCCCCCCGGCAGGGGTCATAGCCTACGAGCAGTACTTC
CASSYTPPAGVIAYEQYF
>NA|medium-sized|TRBJ2-2|13|TRBV18
TGTGCCAGCTCACCAGGGACCACCGGGGAGCTGTTTTTT
CASSPGTTGELFF
>TRBD2|medium-sized|TRBJ2-1|11|TRBV5-4
TGTGCCAGCAGTCTTAGCGGGAAGCAGTTCTTC
CASSLSGKQFF
>TRBD1|many|TRBJ2-6|19|TRBV7-6
TGTGCCAGCAGCTTAGTAGTGGGGACAGGCAACTCTGGGGCCAACGTCCTGACTTTC
CASSLVVGTGNSGANVLTF
>TRBD1|medium-sized|TRBJ1-1|17|TRBV19
TGTGCCAGTAGTATACTAACCGGGACAGGGTTGAACACTGAAGCTTTCTTT
CASSILTGTGLNTEAFF
>NA|NA|TRBJ2-3|15|TRBV11-2
TGTGCCAGCAGCTTAGGGGTTCCTCCCGGAGATACGCAGTATTTT
CASSLGVPPGDTQYF
>NA|NA|TRBJ2-7|13|TRBV5-1
TGCGCCAGCAGCCAAGGACCCGCTTACGAGCAGTACTTC
CASSQGPAYEQYF
>NA|once|TRBJ1-2|14|TRBV10-3
TGTGCCAGCAGCCCGATTCAGCTGACCTATGGCTACACCTTC
CASSPIQLTYGYTF
>NA|medium-sized|TRBJ2-1|14|TRBV19
TGTGCCAGTAGTATGGCACTCCACTACAATGAGCAGTTCTTC
CASSMALHYNEQFF
>NA|medium-sized|TRBJ2-5|15|TRBV6-5
TGTGCCAGCAGTCCACCGGGCCGATTGGGGGAGACCCAGTACTTC
CASSPPGRLGETQYF
>NA|many|TRBJ2-1|13|TRBV12-3/TRBV12-4
TGTGCCAGCAGTTGGACGTCTCGGAATGAGCAGTTCTTC
CASSWTSRNEQFF
>TRBD1|medium-sized|TRBJ1-4|12|TRBV27
TGTGCCAGCAGTTCCGGACAGGGTTTACTGTTTTTT
CASSSGQGLLFF
>NA|large|TRBJ1-1|15|TRBV13
TGTGCCAGCAGCTTAGGGCCCAGGCGAAACACTGAAGCTTTCTTT
CASSLGPRRNTEAFF
>NA|NA|TRBJ1-5|16|TRBV6-1
TGTGCCAGCAGTGAAGAGGAAGGGTTAAGGAATCAGCCCCAGCATTTT
CASSEEEGLRNQPQHF
>TRBD1|few|TRBJ1-1|14|TRBV5-1
TGCGCCAGCAGCTCCGGACAGGGTGGCACTGAAGCTTTCTTT
CASSSGQGGTEAFF